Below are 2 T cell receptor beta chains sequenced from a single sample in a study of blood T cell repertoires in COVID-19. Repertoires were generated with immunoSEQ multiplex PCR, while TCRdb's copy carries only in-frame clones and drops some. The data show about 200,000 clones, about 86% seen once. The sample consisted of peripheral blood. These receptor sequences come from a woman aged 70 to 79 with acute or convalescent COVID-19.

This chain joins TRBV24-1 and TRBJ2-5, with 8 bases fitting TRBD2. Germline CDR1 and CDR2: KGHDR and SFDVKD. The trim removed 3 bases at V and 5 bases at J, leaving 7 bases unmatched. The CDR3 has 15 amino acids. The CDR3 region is CATSDRTGGGETQYF. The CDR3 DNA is TGTGCCACCAGTGATCGGACTGGCGGGGGGGAGACCCAGTACTTC.

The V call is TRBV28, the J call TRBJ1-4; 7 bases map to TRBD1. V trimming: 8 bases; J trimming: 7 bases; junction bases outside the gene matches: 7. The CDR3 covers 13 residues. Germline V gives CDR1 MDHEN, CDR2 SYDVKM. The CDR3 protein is CASRRQGAEKLFF. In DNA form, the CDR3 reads TGTGCCAGCCGAAGACAGGGCGCTGAAAAACTGTTTTTT.